Following are 30 T cell receptor beta chains from one sample sequenced in a study of blood T cell repertoires in COVID-19. Only in-frame clones appear in the TCRdb table, and some are missing; sequencing was by immunoSEQ multiplex PCR. The sample records 9,500 to 15,000 clones, 65% to 80% being singletons. The sample comprised peripheral blood. The receptors were gathered from a man aged 60-69 years with COVID-19, enrolled during active disease.

This clone was seen once. This sequence joins TRBV28 and TRBJ2-7; possibly TRBD2 for D (5 bases). Trimming left V 7 bases short and J 5 bases short, with 9 bases between. Germline V gene lookup returns CDR1 MDHEN and CDR2 SYDVKM. The CDR3 extends over 11 amino acids. As DNA, the CDR3 is TGTGCCAGCACCGCCGGGAACGAGCAGTACTTC. Its protein product is CASTAGNEQYF.

This rearrangement joins TRBV4-2 to TRBJ1-4, with TRBD1 as a possible D gene (5 bases). The CDR3 extends over 16 amino acids. V was trimmed by 0 bases and J by 4 bases, leaving 12 bases between them. Germline V gene lookup returns CDR1 LGHNA and CDR2 YNFKEQ. The CDR3 here is CASSQDGGGNNEKLFF. CDR3 nucleotide sequence: TGTGCCAGCAGCCAAGATGGTGGGGGGAATAATGAAAAACTGTTTTTT.

This chain uses TRBV11-3 with TRBJ2-2; tentatively, D is TRBD1 (6 bases). Germline assignment: CDR1 SGHNT and CDR2 YENEEA. CDR3 length: 15 residues. Trimming cost V 3 bases and J 3 bases, with 11 bases left between them. The CDR3 nucleotides read TGTGCCAGCAGCTTCAGGGGAGTTGACACCGGGGAGCTGTTTTTT. Translated: CASSFRGVDTGELFF.

V gene TRBV7-9 combines with J gene TRBJ1-4; no firm D call. The germline V and J ends were trimmed by 3 bases and 5 bases, with 10 bases remaining between them. From germline, CDR1 is SEHNR and CDR2 FQNEAQ (reference sequence). The CDR3 is 14 residues long. The CDR3 region has the DNA TGTGCCAGCAGCTTGTCACAGATAAATGAAAAACTGTTTTTT. Translating gives CASSLSQINEKLFF.

This clone has just one count. The chain couples TRBV7-9 to TRBJ2-1; a weak D match, TRBD2 (6 bases). V lost 5 bases to trimming and J lost 1 base, with 15 bases between them. Germline CDR1 is SEHNR and CDR2 is FQNEAQ (reference sequence). There are 16 residues in the CDR3. DNA for the CDR3: TGTGCCAGCAGCCCTGTCGGGGGAGGTTCCTACAATGAGCAGTTCTTC. Translated, it gives CASSPVGGGSYNEQFF.

V gene TRBV6-6 combines with J gene TRBJ1-4; D is unclear. Germline V gene lookup returns CDR1 MNHNY and CDR2 SVGAGI (reference sequence). V was trimmed by 2 bases and J by 2 bases, leaving 6 bases between them. This CDR3 region has 14 residues. The DNA for the CDR3 is TGTGCCAGCAGTTACATAGCTACTAATGAAAAACTGTTTTTT. Protein sequence: CASSYIATNEKLFF.

This rearrangement joins TRBV5-1 to TRBJ2-2, with 9 bases aligning to TRBD1. The CDR3 is 18 residues long. CDR1 and CDR2 (germline): SGHRS, YFSETQ. V lost 0 bases and J lost 4; bases outside the gene matches: 10. In DNA, the CDR3 is TGCGCCAGCAGCTTGGGGGGACAGGGAGGTTATCGCACCGGGGAGCTGTTTTTT. Amino acids: CASSLGGQGGYRTGELFF.

The table lists this clone with a count of one. This chain connects TRBV27 to TRBJ2-7; no firm D call. V was shortened by 0 bases and J by 5 bases, with 8 bases between the two germline ends. The germline CDR1 and CDR2 sequences are MNHEY and SMNVEV (reference sequence). This CDR3 has 13 amino acids. Written as DNA, the CDR3 is TGTGCCAGCAGTTTATCTGGCGCGGACGAGCAGTACTTC. This encodes CASSLSGADEQYF.

The chain is built from TRBV4-2 and TRBJ2-1; D is possibly TRBD1 (6 bases). Germline V gene data show CDR1 as LGHNA and CDR2 as YNFKEQ. This CDR3 is 14 amino acids long. V was clipped by 4 bases and J by 10 bases, with 17 bases between them. CDR3 region: CASSPPTGTGEQFF. The CDR3 coding sequence is TGTGCCAGCAGCCCGCCTACAGGGACGGGGGAGCAGTTCTTC.

The chain is built from TRBV18 and TRBJ2-5, with TRBD2 matching over 8 bases. Germline CDR1 and CDR2: KGHSH and LQKENI. The CDR3 length is 14 residues. V gave up 3 bases and J gave up 3 bases; unmatched junction bases: 3. Written as DNA, the CDR3 is TGTGCCAGCTCACCGGGCGGGGGGAAAGAGACCCAGTACTTC. It yields the protein CASSPGGGKETQYF. Full variable domain (rest looked up from reference TRBV18 and TRBJ2-5): NAGVMQNPRHLVRRRGQEARLRCSPMKGHSHVYWYRQLPEEGLKFMVYLQKENIIDESGMPKERFSAEFPKEGPSILRIQQVVRGDSAAYFCASSPGGGKETQYFGPGTRLLVL.

The chain links TRBV5-1 to TRBJ2-3; D might be TRBD2 (7 bases). There are 15 residues in the CDR3. Trimming pared 0 bases from V and 2 bases from J, leaving 10 bases between. Germline CDR1 SGHRS, CDR2 YFSETQ. As DNA, the CDR3 is TGCGCCAGCAGCTTGGAGGGGGGGATCACAGATACGCAGTATTTT. It encodes CASSLEGGITDTQYF.

The rearrangement joins TRBV4-2 to TRBJ2-4; tentative D call: TRBD2 (5 bases). The germline V gene encodes CDR1 LGHNA and CDR2 YNFKEQ. There are 13 residues in the CDR3. V lost 1 base and J 7 bases, leaving 8 bases between the germline ends. CDR3: CASSQAPSNIQYF. The CDR3, as DNA: TGTGCCAGCAGCCAAGCGCCTAGCAACATTCAGTACTTC.

The chain is built from TRBV5-3 and TRBJ2-7; TRBD2 agrees at 11 bases. TRBV5-3 is known as an ORF, though its function is uncertain. With V trimmed by 0 bases and J by 3 bases, 8 bases remained unmatched. The CDR3 is made up of 17 amino acids. In DNA, the CDR3 is TGTGCCAGAAGCTTGGGTGGGTCTAGCGGGAGGATCTACGAGCAGTACGTC. It codes for CARSLGGSSGRIYEQYV.

The chain has TRBV6-5 and TRBJ1-4; 8 bases line up with TRBD1. Germline values: CDR1 MNHEY, CDR2 SVGAGI. CDR3 length: 15 amino acids. With 4 bases clipped from V and 8 bases from J, the junction kept 9 bases outside the gene matches. For the CDR3, the DNA is TGTGCCAGCAGTTTCACAGGGGGAATGGGGGAAAAACTGTTTTTT. This codes for CASSFTGGMGEKLFF.

V usage is TRBV18 and J usage is TRBJ2-3; no definite D call. This CDR3 region has 13 residues. Trimming removed 0 bases at V and 9 bases at J, with 10 bases between. Germline V gene data show CDR1 as KGHSH and CDR2 as LQKENI. CDR3 sequence reads: CASSPPGVGTQYF. CDR3 in DNA: TGTGCCAGCTCACCACCTGGAGTTGGGACGCAGTATTTT. Together with reference TRBV18 and TRBJ2-3, the CDR3 gives the full variable domain: NAGVMQNPRHLVRRRGQEARLRCSPMKGHSHVYWYRQLPEEGLKFMVYLQKENIIDESGMPKERFSAEFPKEGPSILRIQQVVRGDSAAYFCASSPPGVGTQYFGPGTRLTVL.

This clone has just a few counts. The rearrangement joins TRBV28 to TRBJ1-5; 7 nucleotides agree with TRBD1. Per germline, CDR1 MDHEN and CDR2 SYDVKM. With V trimmed by 5 bases and J by 3 bases, 10 bases remained unmatched. This CDR3 spans 16 amino acids. CDR3 residues: CASSRPLGQNNQPQHF. CDR3 DNA: TGTGCCAGCAGTCGTCCTCTGGGACAGAACAATCAGCCCCAGCATTTT.

The V call is TRBV30, the J call TRBJ2-7, with D tentatively TRBD1 (5 bases). The CDR3 runs 13 residues. CDR1 and CDR2 from the germline V gene are GTSNPN and SVGIG (reference sequence). Trimming pared 3 bases from V and 0 bases from J, leaving 9 bases between. For the CDR3, the DNA is TGTGCCTGGAGCCTTGGACACTCCTACGAGCAGTACTTC. This translates into CAWSLGHSYEQYF. The whole variable domain, remainder taken from reference TRBV30 and TRBJ2-7, is SQTIHQWPATLVQPVGSPLSLECTVEGTSNPNLYWYRQAAGRGLQLLFYSVGIGQISSEVPQNLSASRPQDRQFILSSKKLLLSDSGFYLCAWSLGHSYEQYFGPGTRLTVT.

J is TRBJ2-7 and V is TRBV7-3; a possible D gene is TRBD1 (5 bases). The DNA end favors TRBJ2-1, so the J call may be wrong. Germline V gene data show CDR1 as SGHTA and CDR2 as FQGTGA. CDR3 length: 16 amino acids. The CDR3 spells CASSLTRPGNGDEQFF. The CDR3 coding sequence is TGTGCCAGCAGCTTAACGAGACCAGGGAATGGGGATGAGCAGTTCTTC.

The chain couples TRBV28 to TRBJ2-7, with D maybe TRBD2 (5 bases). The CDR3 sequence is 17 residues long. Germline CDR1 and CDR2: MDHEN and SYDVKM. Trimming shortened V by 1 base and J by 3 bases, and 19 bases separated the two germline ends. The CDR3 DNA sequence: TGTGCCAGCAGTTTATCCCTCTTCGCGACTAATATCTACGAGCAGTACTTC. It translates to CASSLSLFATNIYEQYF.

This chain links TRBV29-1 with TRBJ1-5; 9 bases are a match to TRBD1. The germline V gene has CDR1 SQVTM and CDR2 ANQGSEA. The CDR3 is made up of 13 amino acids. The V and J ends lost 5 bases and 6 bases, in that order; junction bases with no gene match: 5. The chain's CDR3 is CSVSGQGGQPQHF. As DNA, the CDR3 is TGCAGCGTTTCGGGACAGGGTGGTCAGCCCCAGCATTTT.

The chain recombines TRBV4-1 with TRBJ2-1; D is possibly TRBD1 (6 bases). The germline V gene has CDR1 MGHRA and CDR2 YSYEKL. The length of the CDR3 is 20 residues. The V end lost 0 bases, the J end lost 6 bases, and 27 bases lay between the germline ends. The CDR3 here is CASSQEPRGTQGVRGNEQFF. CDR3 DNA: TGCGCCAGCAGCCAAGAGCCTAGAGGGACACAGGGAGTCAGGGGCAATGAGCAGTTCTTC.

The chain is built from TRBV27 and TRBJ2-1; weak D call: TRBD1 (6 bases). Germline lookup yields CDR1 MNHEY and CDR2 SMNVEV (reference sequence). CDR3 length equals 13 residues. V lost 2 bases and J 5 bases, leaving 7 bases between the germline ends. This chain's CDR3 is CASSLDRNNEQFF. CDR3 in DNA: TGTGCCAGCAGTTTAGACAGGAACAATGAGCAGTTCTTC.

This clone was seen a handful of times. This chain links TRBV28 with TRBJ1-1; D not resolved. Germline V gene lookup returns CDR1 MDHEN and CDR2 SYDVKM. Trimming pared 7 bases from V and 0 bases from J, leaving 9 bases between. The CDR3 has 13 amino acids. The CDR3 sequence: CASNSPMNTEAFF. The CDR3 DNA is TGTGCCAGCAACTCCCCTATGAACACTGAAGCTTTCTTT.

V gene TRBV27 combines with J gene TRBJ1-2, with 8 bases matching TRBD1. Looked up from germline, CDR1 is MNHEY and CDR2 is SMNVEV (reference sequence). V trimming: 5 bases; J trimming: 8 bases; junction bases outside the gene matches: 13. CDR3 length: 15 amino acids. The CDR3 nucleotides read TGTGCCAGCAGTCCGTTCCGACAGGGGCTGGGGGGCTACACCTTC. This codes for CASSPFRQGLGGYTF.

This clone was seen a handful of times. The chain employs TRBV7-2 and TRBJ2-2; 10 positions match TRBD2. CDR3 length: 15 amino acids. V was pared by 6 bases and J by 7 bases, with 8 bases of the junction left unmatched. Germline V gene data show CDR1 as SGHTA and CDR2 as FQGNSA. The CDR3 sequence is CASSSSGSRDGELFF. The CDR3 DNA reads TGTGCCAGCAGTTCTAGCGGGAGTCGGGACGGGGAGCTGTTTTTT. The full variable domain, in which reference TRBV7-2 and TRBJ2-2 provide the parts outside the CDR3, is GAGVSQSPSNKVTEKGKDVELRCDPISGHTALYWYRQSLGQGLEFLIYFQGNSAPDKSGLPSDRFSAERTGGSVSTLTIQRTQQEDSAVYLCASSSSGSRDGELFFGEGSRLTVL.

This sequence joins TRBV11-2 and TRBJ2-2; D may be TRBD2 (5 bases). The length of the CDR3 is 16 residues. Germline values: CDR1 SGHAT, CDR2 FQNNGV. Trimming shortened V by 5 bases and J by 0 bases, and 13 bases separated the two germline ends. CDR3 coding DNA: TGTGCCAGCAGCCCACGAGGCGGGTCGAACACCGGGGAGCTGTTTTTT. Protein: CASSPRGGSNTGELFF.

The genes are TRBV2 and TRBJ1-1; 10 bases align to TRBD1. Trimming removed 6 bases from V and 6 bases from J; junction bases left unmatched: 10. This CDR3 region has 15 residues. Germline V gene data show CDR1 as SNHLY and CDR2 as FYNNEI. CDR3 sequence reads: CASSGPGTGEAEAFF. The CDR3 DNA reads as TGTGCCAGCAGCGGTCCCGGGACAGGGGAAGCTGAAGCTTTCTTT. Looking up the rest from reference TRBV2 and TRBJ1-1 gives the full variable domain: EPEVTQTPSHQVTQMGQEVILRCVPISNHLYFYWYRQILGQKVEFLVSFYNNEISEKSEIFDDQFSVERPDGSNFTLKIRSTKLEDSAMYFCASSGPGTGEAEAFFGQGTRLTVV.

This clone was observed once. The rearrangement joins TRBV19 to TRBJ2-1, with 8 bases identical to TRBD2. The CDR3 contains 16 residues. Germline lookup yields CDR1 LNHDA and CDR2 SQIVND (reference sequence). V lost 7 bases and J lost 4; bases outside the gene matches: 12. This CDR3 reads CASTPSGQNLYNEQFF. Here the CDR3 DNA reads TGTGCCAGTACCCCTAGCGGGCAGAACTTATACAATGAGCAGTTCTTC.

V usage is TRBV5-1 and J usage is TRBJ2-1, with TRBD2 matching 8 bases. The V segment lost 5 bases and the J segment 4 bases; nucleotides outside the gene matches: 5. Per germline, CDR1 SGHRS and CDR2 YFSETQ. CDR3 length equals 14 residues. CDR3: CASSPRGDYNEQFF. Written as DNA, the CDR3 is TGCGCCAGCAGTCCGCGGGGGGATTACAATGAGCAGTTCTTC.

The rearrangement joins TRBV30 to TRBJ1-2, with D uncertain. This CDR3 has 12 amino acids. Germline V gives CDR1 GTSNPN, CDR2 SVGIG (reference sequence). Trimming removed 2 bases at V and 8 bases at J, with 12 bases between. CDR3 bases: TGTGCCTGGAGTCTTCAGTCCGCCGGCTACACCTTC. As protein: CAWSLQSAGYTF.